This entry describes one TCR beta chain. The sample originates from a study of Graves' ophthalmopathy and Graves' hyperthyroidism. TCR beta CDR3 amplification used RNA transcripts. HTBI primers served in a first-round RT-PCR, which a second-round multiplex PCR followed. MiXCR, applied by TCRdb to the multiplex PCR reads, yields one record per CDR3 protein. The sample includes roughly 700,000 distinct CDR3 sequences, roughly two fifths of them seen just once. V was clipped by 6 bases and J by 1 base; unmatched bases: 6. CDR1 is SNHLY and CDR2 is FYNNEI in the germline V gene. The CDR3 is 15 amino acids.

Sequenced: peripheral blood. This TCR derives from an adult man with Graves' ophthalmopathy. This chain connects TRBV2 to TRBJ2-5; 9 nucleotides line up with TRBD1. The CDR3 bases are TGTGCCAGCAGCTGGCTGGACAGGGGCCAAGAGACCCAGTACTTC. Protein: CASSWLDRGQETQYF.